These T cell receptor beta chains were read from a single sample in a study of PD-1 blockade in classical Hodgkin lymphoma. Some clones are missing from TCRdb's copy, which holds only in-frame ones; the method was immunoSEQ multiplex PCR. This table holds tens of thousands of clones, approximately 90% found once. Sequences were derived from peripheral blood mononuclear cells (PBMCs), sampled before the fourth cycle of nivolumab. Receptor source: a human donor with classical Hodgkin lymphoma. The CDR3 runs from the conserved cysteine through the conserved F or W. D genes are given only for firm matches. Not all rows give a size; the values are once, few, many and, for expanded clones, a class.

TRBD2	TRBJ2-3	14	TRBV5-4	-	TGTGCCAGCAGCCGACGGACTAGCGGAGATACGCAGTATTTT	CASSRRTSGDTQYF
-	TRBJ1-2	15	TRBV2	-	TGTGCCAGCACCGGATGGGGGGCGCTGAGCTATGGCTACACCTTC	CASTGWGALSYGYTF
-	TRBJ1-2	14	TRBV4-1	few	TGCGCCAGCAGCCAATCAGGGTTGGCCTATGGCTACACCTTC	CASSQSGLAYGYTF
TRBD1	TRBJ1-2	13	TRBV30	-	TGTGCCTACACGGGACAGACAAACTATGGCTACACCTTC	CAYTGQTNYGYTF
TRBD1	TRBJ2-1	16	TRBV10-1	few	TGCGCCAGCAGTGAACTGAGAGGGACAGGGGGCAATGAGCAGTTCTTC	CASSELRGTGGNEQFF
-	TRBJ2-3	16	TRBV25-1	-	TGTGCCAGCAGTTTACGGGGGGCTGCACCCACAGATACGCAGTATTTT	CASSLRGAAPTDTQYF
-	TRBJ2-6	14	TRBV5-1	-	TGCGCCAGCCAGTATTATCCTGGGGCCAACGTCCTGACTTTC	CASQYYPGANVLTF
-	TRBJ2-7	15	TRBV6-5	-	TGTGCCAGCAGTTACTCCCGGGCCATCGACTACGAGCAGTACTTC	CASSYSRAIDYEQYF
-	TRBJ1-2	13	TRBV28	-	TGTGCCAGCCGGACTGGGCCTAACTATGGCTACACCTTC	CASRTGPNYGYTF
-	TRBJ1-2	13	TRBV6-5	-	TGTGCCAGCAGCCAATCCCTTAACTATGGCTACACCTTC	CASSQSLNYGYTF
TRBD1	TRBJ2-3	14	TRBV6-5	once	TGTGCCAGCAGACAGACAGGGTGGCCAGATACGCAGTATTTT	CASRQTGWPDTQYF
TRBD1	TRBJ2-7	15	TRBV9	-	TGTGCCAGCAGCGTCCTCGGGACAGGGGATGACGAGCAGTACTTC	CASSVLGTGDDEQYF
-	TRBJ1-1	15	TRBV5-1	-	TGCGCCAGCAGCGCCACAGGAGGCAGAGCAACTGAAGCTTTCTTT	CASSATGGRATEAFF
-	TRBJ1-1	18	TRBV25-1	once	TGTGCCAGCAGTGTCCTCCGGGGCCGGGGTATGGGCGGCACTGAAGCTTTCTTT	CASSVLRGRGMGGTEAFF
-	TRBJ2-5	16	TRBV2	-	TGTGCCAGCAGTACCGGGGACACCCGGCGTCAAGAGACCCAGTACTTC	CASSTGDTRRQETQYF
-	TRBJ1-2	11	TRBV2	-	TGTGCCAGCGGAACTAACTATGGCTACACCTTC	CASGTNYGYTF
-	TRBJ2-7	14	TRBV5-1	-	TGCGCCAGCAGCTTGGCCATCCTCGGGTACGAGCAGTACTTC	CASSLAILGYEQYF
TRBD1	TRBJ1-1	14	TRBV5-1	-	TGCGCCAGCAGCTCAACAGGGGGGAACACTGAAGCTTTCTTT	CASSSTGGNTEAFF
-	TRBJ2-6	15	TRBV5-1	-	TGCGCCAGCAGCTCGACGGTAGGTGGGGCCAACGTCCTGACTTTC	CASSSTVGGANVLTF
-	TRBJ2-2	15	TRBV5-1	few	TGCGCCAGCAGCCCGGGCAGGGCGAACACCGGGGAGCTGTTTTTT	CASSPGRANTGELFF
-	TRBJ1-4	13	TRBV5-4	once	TGTGCCAGCAGCTGGAGGGTCGGAGAAAAACTGTTTTTT	CASSWRVGEKLFF
-	TRBJ1-5	13	TRBV5-5	-	TGTGCCAGCAGCAGAGACTCAGGGAGGCCCCAGCATTTT	CASSRDSGRPQHF
-	TRBJ2-7	15	TRBV28	-	TGTGCCAGCAGAGCCGCCGGGACACCTTCCTACGAGCAGTACTTC	CASRAAGTPSYEQYF
-	TRBJ1-1	12	TRBV6-5	-	TGTGCCAGCACGGGGGACATGACTGAAGCTTTCTTT	CASTGDMTEAFF
-	TRBJ1-4	13	TRBV28	-	TGTGCCAGCAGTTTCGCAGGGGATGAAAAACTGTTTTTT	CASSFAGDEKLFF
-	TRBJ1-6	14	TRBV2	-	TGTGCCAGCAAGGGGGGGGCTGGAGGATCACCCCTCCACTTT	CASKGGAGGSPLHF
TRBD1	TRBJ1-2	14	TRBV19	-	TGTGCCAGTAGGACTGGACAGGGTCAACTTGGCTACACCTTC	CASRTGQGQLGYTF
-	TRBJ2-7	13	TRBV5-1	-	TGCGCCAGCAACCGGGACGGATCCTACGAGCAGTACTTC	CASNRDGSYEQYF
TRBD2	TRBJ2-7	22	TRBV5-1	-	TGCGCCAGCAGCTCCACACGTACGTCGGGGACTAGCAGGAGATACCTGTCCTACGAGCAGTACTTC	CASSSTRTSGTSRRYLSYEQYF
-	TRBJ2-1	18	TRBV25-1	once	TGTGCCAGCAGTGAATCCCCCAGAGGACAGAGCTCCTACAATGAGCAGTTCTTC	CASSESPRGQSSYNEQFF
TRBD1	TRBJ2-5	17	TRBV19	-	TGTGCCAGTAGTAGACAGGGGGCAGCTGTAGGGCAAGAGACCCAGTACTTC	CASSRQGAAVGQETQYF
TRBD2	TRBJ2-3	14	TRBV5-4	-	TGTGCCAGCAGCGTTGGGGGGGTTGAAGATACGCAGTATTTT	CASSVGGVEDTQYF
TRBD1	TRBJ1-4	15	TRBV5-1	-	TGCGCCAGCAGCTTGGTAGGGACAGCTGGTGAAAAACTGTTTTTT	CASSLVGTAGEKLFF
TRBD1	TRBJ2-4	15	TRBV5-6	-	TGTGCCAGCAGCACGGGGACAGGGTGGAAAAACATTCAGTACTTC	CASSTGTGWKNIQYF
TRBD1	TRBJ1-5	18	TRBV7-9	-	TGTGCCAGCAGCTCCTCCGGAGAGGGGGGACAGGGCTATCAGCCCCAGCATTTT	CASSSSGEGGQGYQPQHF
-	TRBJ2-1	15	TRBV6-6	-	TGTGCCAGCAGTTTAGGCAACGGACAATACAATGAGCAGTTCTTC	CASSLGNGQYNEQFF
-	TRBJ2-1	13	TRBV5-6	-	TGTGCCAGCAGCTTGGGACATCTCAATGAGCAGTTCTTC	CASSLGHLNEQFF
-	TRBJ2-7	17	TRBV6-1	-	TGTGCCAGCAGTGCCCGTGGGGTCCGCGGATCCTTTTACGAGCAGTACTTC	CASSARGVRGSFYEQYF
-	TRBJ1-1	13	TRBV7-9	-	TGTGCCAGCAGCTTAAGGATGAACACTGAAGCTTTCTTT	CASSLRMNTEAFF
-	TRBJ2-6	18	TRBV7-9	-	TGTGCCAGCAGCCGAGGTGGGGGGCAGAGCTCTGGGGCCAACGTCCTGACTTTC	CASSRGGGQSSGANVLTF
-	TRBJ1-3	16	TRBV28	-	TGTGCCAGCAGACCTCCTGGACCGGTGAATGGAAACACCATATATTTT	CASRPPGPVNGNTIYF
TRBD2	TRBJ2-5	17	TRBV2	-	TGTGCCAGCAGTGAAAAGACTAGCGGGGGGGCCTGGGAGACCCAGTACTTC	CASSEKTSGGAWETQYF
TRBD2	TRBJ2-1	14	TRBV10-2	-	TGCGCCAGCAGTGGGGGACTAGATTACAATGAGCAGTTCTTC	CASSGGLDYNEQFF
-	TRBJ2-3	13	TRBV5-1	-	TGCGCCAGCAGCTCCCCGCCGGCTGATACGCAGTATTTT	CASSSPPADTQYF
-	TRBJ1-4	16	TRBV6-5	-	TGTGCCAGCAGTTACGAGGGGGTTTTTAGGCGGGAGAAACTGTTTTTT	CASSYEGVFRREKLFF
-	TRBJ1-2	15	TRBV9	-	TGTGCCAGCAGCGCCGGGACAACTCCTAACTATGGCTACACCTTC	CASSAGTTPNYGYTF
-	TRBJ1-5	13	TRBV5-6	few	TGTGCCAGCAGCTTGTCCGGGAATCAGCCCCAGCATTTT	CASSLSGNQPQHF
TRBD1	TRBJ1-1	15	TRBV6-5	-	TGTGCCAGCAGAGGACAGGGGTTGGGGGTCGCTGAAGCTTTCTTT	CASRGQGLGVAEAFF